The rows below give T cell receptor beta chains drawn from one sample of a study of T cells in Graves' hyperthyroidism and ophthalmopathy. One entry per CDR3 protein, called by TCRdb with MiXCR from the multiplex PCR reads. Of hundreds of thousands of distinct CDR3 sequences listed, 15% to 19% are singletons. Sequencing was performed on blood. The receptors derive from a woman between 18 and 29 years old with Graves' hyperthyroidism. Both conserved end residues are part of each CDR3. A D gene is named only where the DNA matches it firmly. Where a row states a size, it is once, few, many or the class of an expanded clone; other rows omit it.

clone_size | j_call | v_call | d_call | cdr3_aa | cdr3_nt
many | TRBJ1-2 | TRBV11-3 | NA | CASSPRRGTNYGYTF | TGTGCCAGCAGCCCCCGACGTGGTACTAACTATGGCTACACCTTC
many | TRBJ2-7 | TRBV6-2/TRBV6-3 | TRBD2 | CASNGGRAYEQYF | TGTGCCAGCAATGGCGGGAGGGCCTACGAGCAGTACTTC
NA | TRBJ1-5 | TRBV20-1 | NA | CSARTWRGEISNQPQHF | TGCAGTGCTAGGACCTGGAGGGGGGAGATTAGCAATCAGCCCCAGCATTTT
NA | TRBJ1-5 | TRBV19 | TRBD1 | CASSVDRVVGQPQHF | TGTGCCAGTAGTGTCGACAGGGTGGTAGGTCAGCCCCAGCATTTT
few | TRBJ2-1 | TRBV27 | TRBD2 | CASTGLAGNNEQFF | TGTGCCAGCACGGGACTAGCGGGAAACAATGAGCAGTTCTTC
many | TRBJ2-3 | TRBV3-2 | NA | CASSQEQLINTQYF | TGTGCCAGCAGCCAAGAACAATTGATTAATACGCAGTATTTT
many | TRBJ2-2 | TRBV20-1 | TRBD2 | CSAEVSGRNTGELFF | TGCAGTGCTGAGGTCAGCGGGAGGAACACCGGGGAGCTGTTTTTT
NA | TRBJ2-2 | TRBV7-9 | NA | CASSLRVPGELFF | TGTGCCAGCAGCTTACGGGTACCCGGGGAGCTGTTTTTT
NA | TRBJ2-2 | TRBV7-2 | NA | CASSLDWTHETGELFF | TGTGCCAGCAGCTTAGACTGGACCCATGAGACCGGGGAGCTGTTTTTT
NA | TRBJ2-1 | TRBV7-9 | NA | CASSPMRDEQFF | TGTGCCAGCAGCCCCATGAGGGATGAGCAGTTCTTC
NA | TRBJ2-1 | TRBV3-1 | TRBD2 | CASSHRTSGSSYNEQFF | TGTGCCAGCAGCCACCGGACTAGCGGGAGCTCCTACAATGAGCAGTTCTTC
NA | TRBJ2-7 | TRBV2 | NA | CASRTSRQKQSYEQYF | TGTGCCAGCCGAACCTCTCGACAGAAGCAATCCTACGAGCAGTACTTC
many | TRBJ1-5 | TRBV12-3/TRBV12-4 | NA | CASSQGSRTNQPQHF | TGTGCCAGCAGTCAAGGGTCAAGGACAAATCAGCCCCAGCATTTT
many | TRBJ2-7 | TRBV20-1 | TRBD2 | CSARTSGSWEQYF | TGCAGTGCCCGGACTAGCGGGAGCTGGGAGCAGTACTTC
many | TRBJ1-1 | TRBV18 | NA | CASSPPVVRDTEAFF | TGTGCCAGCTCACCACCGGTAGTGCGGGACACTGAAGCTTTCTTT
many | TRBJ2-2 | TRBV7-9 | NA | CASSSHWDAGELFF | TGTGCCAGCAGCTCGCACTGGGACGCCGGGGAGCTGTTTTTT
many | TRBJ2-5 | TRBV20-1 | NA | CSARGRVGETQYF | TGCAGTGCTAGAGGCAGGGTCGGTGAGACCCAGTACTTC
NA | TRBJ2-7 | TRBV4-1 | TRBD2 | CASSRIRLAGVGYEQYF | TGCGCCAGCAGCCGGATTAGACTAGCGGGAGTTGGCTACGAGCAGTACTTC
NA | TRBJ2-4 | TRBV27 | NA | CASSLFPGPKNIQYF | TGTGCCAGCAGTTTATTCCCCGGGCCCAAAAACATTCAGTACTTC
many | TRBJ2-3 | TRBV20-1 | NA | CSARDNARQPTQYF | TGCAGTGCTAGAGATAACGCGCGGCAGCCAACGCAGTATTTT
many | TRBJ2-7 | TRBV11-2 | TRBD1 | CASSAGTGGYEQYF | TGTGCCAGCAGCGCCGGGACAGGGGGTTACGAGCAGTACTTC
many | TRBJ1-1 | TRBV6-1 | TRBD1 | CASRYRGGATEAFF | TGTGCCAGCAGATACAGGGGAGGCGCCACTGAAGCTTTCTTT
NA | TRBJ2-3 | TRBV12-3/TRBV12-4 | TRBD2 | CASGSGGPPDTQYF | TGTGCCAGCGGAAGCGGGGGGCCCCCAGATACGCAGTATTTT
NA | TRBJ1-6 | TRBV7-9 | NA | CASSSPPGQYNSPLHF | TGTGCCAGCAGCTCCCCACCGGGCCAGTATAATTCACCCCTCCACTTT
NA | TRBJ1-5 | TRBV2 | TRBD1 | CASKTGTGNQPQHF | TGTGCCAGCAAGACCGGGACAGGGAACCAGCCCCAGCATTTT
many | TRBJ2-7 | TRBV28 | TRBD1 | CASSPLTGGRYEQYF | TGTGCCAGCAGTCCCCTAACAGGGGGTAGGTACGAGCAGTACTTC
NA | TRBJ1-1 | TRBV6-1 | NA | CASLLGEAFF | TGTGCCAGCCTACTGGGTGAAGCTTTCTTT
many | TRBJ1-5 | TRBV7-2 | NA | CASSLVGVQQPQHF | TGTGCCAGCAGCTTAGTGGGAGTCCAACAGCCCCAGCATTTT
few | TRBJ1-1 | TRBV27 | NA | CASSLGSNRMNTEAFF | TGTGCCAGCAGTTTAGGGAGTAACCGGATGAACACTGAAGCTTTCTTT
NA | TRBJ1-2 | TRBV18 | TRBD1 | CASSPLETRGQGAGYTF | TGTGCCAGCTCACCACTCGAAACTAGAGGACAGGGGGCAGGCTACACCTTC
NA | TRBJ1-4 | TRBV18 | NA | CASSLDRPGLSATNEKLFF | TGTGCCAGCTCACTCGACCGGCCGGGTCTCTCCGCAACTAATGAAAAACTGTTTTTT
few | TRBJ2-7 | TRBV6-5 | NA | CASSYGRSSYEQYF | TGTGCCAGCAGTTACGGGCGGAGCTCCTACGAGCAGTACTTC
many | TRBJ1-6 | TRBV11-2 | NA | CASSLSRLLKSPLHF | TGTGCCAGCAGCTTATCTCGCCTCCTCAAATCACCCCTCCACTTT
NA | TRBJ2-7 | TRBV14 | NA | CASSDGGATFYEQYF | TGTGCCAGCAGTGACGGCGGAGCTACCTTCTACGAGCAGTACTTC
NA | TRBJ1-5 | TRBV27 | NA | CASRPRGGNSNQPQHF | TGTGCCAGCAGACCCCGGGGAGGAAATAGCAATCAGCCCCAGCATTTT
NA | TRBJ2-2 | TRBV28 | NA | CAGSGGKSNTGELFF | TGTGCCGGTTCGGGCGGGAAAAGTAACACCGGGGAGCTGTTTTTT
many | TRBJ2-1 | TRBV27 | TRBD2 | CASSLSSGLAGNEQFF | TGTGCCAGCAGTTTATCGTCAGGACTAGCGGGAAATGAGCAGTTCTTC
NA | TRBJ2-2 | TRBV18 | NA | CASSPASRYRTGELFF | TGTGCCAGCTCACCAGCTAGCCGCTATCGGACCGGGGAGCTGTTTTTT
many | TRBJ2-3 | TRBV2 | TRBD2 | CASSVWAGGTDTQYF | TGTGCCAGCAGTGTTTGGGCGGGGGGCACAGATACGCAGTATTTT
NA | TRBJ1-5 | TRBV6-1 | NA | CASRGNIFSNQPQHF | TGTGCCAGCCGGGGGAACATCTTTAGCAATCAGCCCCAGCATTTT
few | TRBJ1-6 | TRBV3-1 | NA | CASNQFSEGGSPLHF | TGTGCCAGCAACCAATTTTCGGAGGGGGGTTCACCCCTCCACTTT
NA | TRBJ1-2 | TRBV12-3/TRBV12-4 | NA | CASGPGAYYGYTF | TGTGCCAGCGGTCCGGGGGCTTACTATGGCTACACCTTC
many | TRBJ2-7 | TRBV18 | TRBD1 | CASSPQQGSEQYF | TGTGCCAGCTCACCGCAACAGGGGAGCGAGCAGTACTTC
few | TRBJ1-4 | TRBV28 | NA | CASTLRVTTNEKLFF | TGTGCCAGCACCCTAAGAGTTACAACTAATGAAAAACTGTTTTTT
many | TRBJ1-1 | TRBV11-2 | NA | CASSLGFSAFTEAFF | TGTGCCAGCAGCTTAGGCTTCTCGGCCTTCACTGAAGCTTTCTTT
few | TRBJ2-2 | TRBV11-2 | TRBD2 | CASSFFKLASGRTGELFF | TGTGCCAGCAGCTTTTTTAAATTGGCTAGCGGGCGGACCGGGGAGCTGTTTTTT
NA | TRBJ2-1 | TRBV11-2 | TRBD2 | CASSSGTSGSGEQFF | TGTGCCAGCAGCTCCGGGACTAGCGGGAGTGGTGAGCAGTTCTTC
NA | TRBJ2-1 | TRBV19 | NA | CASSITGETYNEQFF | TGTGCCAGTAGTATCACGGGAGAGACCTACAATGAGCAGTTCTTC
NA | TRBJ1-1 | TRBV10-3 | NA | CAISESGDTEAFF | TGTGCCATCAGTGAGTCGGGGGACACTGAAGCTTTCTTT
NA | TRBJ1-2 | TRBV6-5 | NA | CASSYSTLPPNYGYTF | TGTGCCAGCAGTTACTCGACCCTCCCGCCTAACTATGGCTACACCTTC